A single sample gave rise to the 13 T cell receptor beta chains below, sequenced in a study of T cells in women clearing cervical HPV infection. Assay: immunoSEQ multiplex PCR; the TCRdb copy retains only in-frame clones and omits some. In all, the sample yields 20,000 to 25,000 clones. Sample: blood buffy coat. The receptors stem from a woman aged 18-70 years with a cervical HPV16 infection that either progressed to CIN3+ or cleared (not recorded which).

In the case of this clone: The read finishes 3 residues shy of the CDR3 end, and the germline J gene is used to complete it. The chain carries TRBV20-1 and TRBJ2-1; TRBD2 agrees at 7 bases. The CDR3 runs 14 residues. With V trimmed by 3 bases and J by 4 bases, 6 bases remained unmatched. Germline CDR1 DFQATT, CDR2 SNEGSKA (reference sequence). The CDR3 sequence: CSARVSGSYNEQFF. The DNA read from the CDR3 is TGCAGTGCTAGGGTTAGCGGGTCATACAATGAG.

By frequency, this clone is medium-sized. The read terminates 3 residues before the CDR3 end, so the remaining end is supplied by the germline J gene. V usage is TRBV12-3 or TRBV12-4 and J usage is TRBJ2-2; 8 nucleotides line up with TRBD1. J gave up 4 bases and V 5 bases, and 6 bases lay outside the gene matches. This CDR3 contains 15 residues. The sequenced part of the CDR3 DNA is TGTGCCAGCAGTCCAGGACAGGGCCCCACCGGGGAG. Its protein is CASSPGQGPTGE. The complete CDR3 protein is CASSPGQGPTGELFF.

With respect to this clone: Coverage ceases 3 residues before the CDR3 finishes, and the germline J gene fills in the end. This chain uses TRBV7-3 with TRBJ1-1; no reliable D call. Germline assignment: CDR1 SGHTA and CDR2 FQGTGA. The CDR3 loop spans 13 amino acids. The V end lost 3 bases, the J end lost 5 bases, and 10 bases lay between the germline ends. CDR3 DNA (partial): TGTGCCAGCAGCTTGAGTCCGGGGACTGAA. Protein sequence: CASSLSPGTE. The full CDR3 protein reads CASSLSPGTEAFF. Looking up the rest from reference TRBV7-3 and TRBJ1-1 gives the full variable domain: GAGVSQTPSNKVTEKGKYVELRCDPISGHTALYWYRQSLGQGPEFLIYFQGTGAADDSGLPNDRFFAVRPEGSVSTLKIQRTERGDSAVYLCASSLSPGTEAFFGQGTRLTVV.

Of note for this clone: The observed sequence ends 3 residues before the CDR3 terminus, with the missing tail filled in from the germline J gene. The chain uses TRBV18 and TRBJ1-1, with D possibly matching TRBD1 (6 bases). CDR3 length: 13 residues. CDR1 KGHSH and CDR2 LQKENI come from the germline V gene. This CDR3 reads CASSQDRQETAFF. The sequenced CDR3 bases are TGTGCCAGCTCTCAGGACAGACAAGAGACA.

In the case of this clone: The read ends 3 residues early relative to the CDR3; the germline J gene fills the gap. The chain carries TRBV20-1 and TRBJ2-3, with a tentative D call TRBD1 (6 bases). Germline-derived CDR1 and CDR2 are DFQATT and SNEGSKA (reference sequence). The CDR3 is 18 residues long. The V gene lost 0 bases and the J gene lost 1 base, with 20 bases spanning the gap. The CDR3 loop reads CSARDPRDRSVRTDTQYF. CDR3 bases read: TGCAGTGCTAGAGATCCCAGAGACAGGTCGGTCCGCACAGATACG.

On this clone itself: From the germline J gene comes the end of the CDR3, since the read stops 3 residues before it. The chain has TRBV19 and TRBJ1-2; D not certain. Per germline, CDR1 LNHDA and CDR2 SQIVND (reference sequence). The CDR3 runs 16 residues. The CDR3 bases that were read are TGTGCCAGTAGTAGGTTGGCAGCGGGAGGGCCCGATGAC. It is translated as CASSRLAAGGPDD. The complete CDR3 sequence is CASSRLAAGGPDDYTF.

As for this clone: The read falls 3 residues short of the CDR3 end, and the missing part is taken from the germline J gene. The J gene is TRBJ2-7, the V gene TRBV5-6; D possibly corresponds to TRBD2 (6 bases). The CDR3 is made up of 14 amino acids. V lost 0 bases and J 3 bases, leaving 10 bases between the germline ends. Per germline, CDR1 SGHDT and CDR2 YYEEEE. The CDR3 spells CASSLARGRYEQYF. CDR3 DNA, as far as it was read: TGTGCCAGCAGCTTGGCGCGGGGACGCTACGAG.

Comment on this clone: Coverage ceases 3 residues before the CDR3 finishes, and the germline J gene fills in the end. The chain is built from TRBV19 and TRBJ2-1, with 11 bases that match TRBD2. This CDR3 has 18 amino acids. CDR1 LNHDA and CDR2 SQIVND come from the germline V gene (reference sequence). The V and J ends lost 6 bases and 0 bases, in that order; junction bases with no gene match: 10. CDR3 DNA, as far as it was read: TGTGCCAGTAGGCTAGCGGGAGGTCGGGGAACCTCCTACAATGAG. As protein: CASRLAGGRGTSYNE. The entire CDR3 is CASRLAGGRGTSYNEQFF.

A word on this clone: Read coverage stops 3 residues before the CDR3 terminus; the germline J gene supplies the remainder. The chain links TRBV28 to TRBJ1-3; 8 bases are shared with TRBD1. Germline V gene data show CDR1 as MDHEN and CDR2 as SYDVKM. V shed 6 bases and J 0 bases; nucleotides not matched to a gene: 4. This CDR3 comprises 15 residues. CDR3 DNA, as far as it was read: TGTGCCAGCAGCCGGACAGGGAACTCTGGAAACACC. Amino acids: CASSRTGNSGNT. The entire CDR3 protein reads CASSRTGNSGNTIYF.

A word on this clone: The CDR3 end is not reached by the read, which stops 3 residues before it; the germline J gene fills it in. The chain has TRBV18 and TRBJ2-2; D gene ambiguous. Germline CDR1 and CDR2: KGHSH and LQKENI. The CDR3 covers 18 residues. Incomplete CDR3 DNA: TGTGCCAGCTCACGGAAACCGTACAACCTTGCAACTAATGAAAAG. As protein: CASSRKPYNLATNEK. The entire CDR3 is CASSRKPYNLATNEKLFF.

Points on this clone: The CDR3 goes on 3 residues after the read ends, and that part is filled in from the germline J gene. This chain links TRBV9 with TRBJ2-3; the match to TRBD2 covers 7 bases. Per germline, CDR1 SGDLS and CDR2 YYNGEE. V gave up 0 bases and J gave up 8 bases; unmatched junction bases: 9. The CDR3 has 15 residues. Incomplete CDR3 DNA: TGTGCCAGCAGCGTAGGTGGGACTACCACGGGTACG. Encoded protein: CASSVGGTTTGT. The entire CDR3 reads CASSVGGTTTGTQYF.

Concerning this clone: The read is 3 residues too short to cover the CDR3 end, so that end is filled in from the germline J gene. The rearrangement joins TRBV4-1 to TRBJ2-3, with D perhaps matching TRBD2 (6 bases). Between the trimmed V and J ends, which lost 4 bases and 0 bases, there was a span of 14 bases. Germline-derived CDR1 and CDR2 are MGHRA and YSYEKL. The CDR3 runs 16 residues. CDR3 loop: CASSLPPGTSTDTQYF. The DNA read from the CDR3 is TGCGCCAGCAGCCTACCCCCCGGGACTAGCACAGATACG.

This CDR3 reads CASSLRSGSTDTQYF. The sequenced part of the CDR3 DNA is TGTGCCAGCAGCTTGCGGAGCGGTAGCACAGATACG. V and J are TRBV7-6 and TRBJ2-3, with D maybe TRBD2 (5 bases). Coverage ceases 3 residues before the CDR3 finishes, and the germline J gene fills in the end. This CDR3 has 15 amino acids. Germline CDR1 and CDR2: SGHVS and FNYEAQ. The V end was cut by 3 bases, the J end by 0 bases, with 10 bases between.